This entry concerns a single T cell receptor beta chain. This specimen comes from a study of blood T cell repertoires in COVID-19. Overall study context: The analysed material was cDNA or gDNA that came from T cells, B-cell-depleted T cells, or PBMCs.

The CDR3 runs 15 residues. Trimming removed 8 bases from V and 3 bases from J; junction bases left unmatched: 11. CDR1 and CDR2 (germline): MGHDK, SYGVNS. The method was immunoSEQ multiplex PCR; TCRdb's version includes in-frame clones alone and lacks a portion of them. In the table there are 80,000 or so clones, roughly 78% of which are singletons. This chain links TRBV25-1 with TRBJ2-3; 7 bases map to TRBD2. Sequencing used peripheral blood. The origin of this receptor is an older woman with acute or convalescent COVID-19. Written as DNA, the CDR3 is TGTGCCAGCTCGCGGTCGAGCGGGGCGACAGATACGCAGTATTTT. This sequence encodes CASSRSSGATDTQYF.